This record covers a single TCR beta chain. This entry is derived from a study of T cell changes during pregnancy in multiple sclerosis. V gave up 3 bases and J gave up 0 bases; unmatched junction bases: 3. The CDR3 extends over 15 amino acids. Germline lookup yields CDR1 SGDLS and CDR2 YYNGEE. Sequencing used immunoSEQ multiplex PCR; TCRdb keeps in-frame clones, though not all of them. The sample yields approximately 59,000 clones, 93% seen once. The clonotype comes from a female donor with multiple sclerosis, enrolled in a pregnancy study. The V call is TRBV9, the J call TRBJ2-3; 8 nucleotides agree with TRBD2. The sequences come from CD4+ T cells from peripheral blood mononuclear cells, collected before pregnancy. The chain's CDR3 is CASSDSGVSTDTQYF. CDR3 bases: TGTGCCAGCAGCGATAGCGGGGTTAGCACAGATACGCAGTATTTT.